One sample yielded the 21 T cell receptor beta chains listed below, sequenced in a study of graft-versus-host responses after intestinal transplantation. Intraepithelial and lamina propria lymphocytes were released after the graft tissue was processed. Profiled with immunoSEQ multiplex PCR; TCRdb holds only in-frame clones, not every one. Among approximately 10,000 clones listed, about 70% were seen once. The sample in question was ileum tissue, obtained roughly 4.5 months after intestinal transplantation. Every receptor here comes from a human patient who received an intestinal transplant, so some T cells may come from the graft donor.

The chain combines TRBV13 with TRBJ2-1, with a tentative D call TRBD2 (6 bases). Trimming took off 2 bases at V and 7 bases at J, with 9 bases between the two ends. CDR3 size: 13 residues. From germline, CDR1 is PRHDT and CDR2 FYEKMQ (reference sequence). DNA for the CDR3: TGTGCCAGCAGCTTAACTAGCAGTAATGAGCAGTTCTTC. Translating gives CASSLTSSNEQFF. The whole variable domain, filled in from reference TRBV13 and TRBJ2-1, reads AAGVIQSPRHLIKEKRETATLKCYPIPRHDTVYWYQQGPGQDPQFLISFYEKMQSDKGSIPDRFSAQQFSDYHSELNMSSLELGDSALYFCASSLTSSNEQFFGPGTRLTVL.

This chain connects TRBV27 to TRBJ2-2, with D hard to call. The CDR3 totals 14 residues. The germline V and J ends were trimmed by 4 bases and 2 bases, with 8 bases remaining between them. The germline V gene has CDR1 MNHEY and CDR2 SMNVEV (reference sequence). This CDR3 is CASSWAGNTGELFF. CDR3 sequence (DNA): TGTGCCAGCAGTTGGGCCGGAAACACCGGGGAGCTGTTTTTT.

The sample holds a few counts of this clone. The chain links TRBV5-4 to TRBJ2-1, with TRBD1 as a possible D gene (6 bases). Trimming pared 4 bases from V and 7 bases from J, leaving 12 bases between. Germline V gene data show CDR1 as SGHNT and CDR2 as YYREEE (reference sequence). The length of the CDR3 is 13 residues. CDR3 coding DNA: TGTGCCAGCAGCCGGGACACCGGGAATGAGCAGTTCTTC. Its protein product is CASSRDTGNEQFF.

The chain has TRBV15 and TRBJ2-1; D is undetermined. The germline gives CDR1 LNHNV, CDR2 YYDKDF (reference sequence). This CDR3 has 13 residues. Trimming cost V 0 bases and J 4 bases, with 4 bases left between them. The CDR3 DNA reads TGTGCCACCAGCAGAGATCGGTACAATGAGCAGTTCTTC. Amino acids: CATSRDRYNEQFF.

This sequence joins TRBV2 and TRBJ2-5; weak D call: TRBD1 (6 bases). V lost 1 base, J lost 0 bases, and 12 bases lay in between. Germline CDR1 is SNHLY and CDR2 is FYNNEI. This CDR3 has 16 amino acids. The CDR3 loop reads CASSEGPDSYQETQYF. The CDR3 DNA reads TGTGCCAGCAGTGAAGGCCCGGACAGCTACCAAGAGACCCAGTACTTC.

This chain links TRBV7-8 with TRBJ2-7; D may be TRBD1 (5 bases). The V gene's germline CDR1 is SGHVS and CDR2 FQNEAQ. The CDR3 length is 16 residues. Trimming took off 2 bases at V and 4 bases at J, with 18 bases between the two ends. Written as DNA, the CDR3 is TGTGCCAGCAGCTTATTCTCTGAAGGGGTGAGGTACGAGCAGTACTTC. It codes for CASSLFSEGVRYEQYF.

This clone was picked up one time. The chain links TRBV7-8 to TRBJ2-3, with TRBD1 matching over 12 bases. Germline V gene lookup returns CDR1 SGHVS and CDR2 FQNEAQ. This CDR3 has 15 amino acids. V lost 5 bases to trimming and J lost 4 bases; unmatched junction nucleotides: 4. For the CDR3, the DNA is TGTGCCAGCAGCACCGGGACAGGGGGCCCAGATACGCAGTATTTT. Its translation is CASSTGTGGPDTQYF.

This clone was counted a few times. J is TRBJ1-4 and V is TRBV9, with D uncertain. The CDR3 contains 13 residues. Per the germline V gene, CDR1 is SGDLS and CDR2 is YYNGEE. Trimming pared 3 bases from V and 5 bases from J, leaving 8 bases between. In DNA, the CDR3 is TGTGCCAGCAGCGCGAGGGCCAATGAAAAACTGTTTTTT. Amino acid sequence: CASSARANEKLFF.

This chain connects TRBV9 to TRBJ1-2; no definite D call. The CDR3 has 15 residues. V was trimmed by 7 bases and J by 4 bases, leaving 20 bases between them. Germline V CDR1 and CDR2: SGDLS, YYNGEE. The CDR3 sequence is CASPVMQALGYGYTF. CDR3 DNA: TGTGCCAGCCCCGTCATGCAGGCCCTGGGCTATGGCTACACCTTC.

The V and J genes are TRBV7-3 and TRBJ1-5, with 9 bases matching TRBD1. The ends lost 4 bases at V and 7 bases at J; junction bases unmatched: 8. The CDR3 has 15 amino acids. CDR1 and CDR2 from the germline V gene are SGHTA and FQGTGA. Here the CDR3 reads CASSSSTGGTQPQHF. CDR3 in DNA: TGTGCCAGCAGCTCATCGACAGGGGGGACACAGCCCCAGCATTTT.

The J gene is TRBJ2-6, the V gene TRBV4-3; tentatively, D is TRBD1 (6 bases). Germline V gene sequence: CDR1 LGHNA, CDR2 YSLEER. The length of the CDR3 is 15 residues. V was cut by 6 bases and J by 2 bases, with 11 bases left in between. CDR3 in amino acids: CASRPDRTGANVLTF. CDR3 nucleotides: TGCGCCAGCAGACCCGACAGGACTGGGGCCAACGTCCTGACTTTC.

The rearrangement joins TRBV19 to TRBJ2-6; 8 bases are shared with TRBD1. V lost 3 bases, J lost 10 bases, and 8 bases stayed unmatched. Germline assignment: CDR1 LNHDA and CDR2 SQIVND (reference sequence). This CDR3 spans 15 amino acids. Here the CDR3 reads CASSIPDRGSNVLTF. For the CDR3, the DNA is TGTGCCAGTAGTATTCCAGACAGGGGATCGAACGTCCTGACTTTC. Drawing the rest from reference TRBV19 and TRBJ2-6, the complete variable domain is DGGITQSPKYLFRKEGQNVTLSCEQNLNHDAMYWYRQDPGQGLRLIYYSQIVNDFQKGDIAEGYSVSREKKESFPLTVTSAQKNPTAFYLCASSIPDRGSNVLTFGAGSRLTVL.

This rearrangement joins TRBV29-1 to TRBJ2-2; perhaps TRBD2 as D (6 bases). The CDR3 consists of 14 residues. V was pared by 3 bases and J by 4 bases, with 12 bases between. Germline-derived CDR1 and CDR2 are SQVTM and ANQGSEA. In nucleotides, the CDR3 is TGCAGCGTTGATAGGCAGGGAGGCACCGGGGAGCTGTTTTTT. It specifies CSVDRQGGTGELFF.

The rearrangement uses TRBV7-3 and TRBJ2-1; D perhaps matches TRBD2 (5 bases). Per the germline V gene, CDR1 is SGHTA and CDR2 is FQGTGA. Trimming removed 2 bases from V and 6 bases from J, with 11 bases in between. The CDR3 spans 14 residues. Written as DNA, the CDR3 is TGTGCCAGCAGCTTACTCGGTACTAGCAATGAGCAGTTCTTC. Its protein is CASSLLGTSNEQFF.

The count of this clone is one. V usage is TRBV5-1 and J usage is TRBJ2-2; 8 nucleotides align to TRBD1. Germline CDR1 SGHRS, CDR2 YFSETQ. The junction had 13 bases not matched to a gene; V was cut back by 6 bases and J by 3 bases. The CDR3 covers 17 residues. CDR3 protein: CASNPELQGVDTGELFF. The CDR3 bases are TGCGCCAGCAACCCAGAATTACAGGGGGTCGACACCGGGGAGCTGTTTTTT. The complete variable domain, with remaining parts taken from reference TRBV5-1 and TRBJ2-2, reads KAGVTQTPRYLIKTRGQQVTLSCSPISGHRSVSWYQQTPGQGLQFLFEYFSETQRNKGNFPGRFSGRQFSNSRSEMNVSTLELGDSALYLCASNPELQGVDTGELFFGEGSRLTVL.

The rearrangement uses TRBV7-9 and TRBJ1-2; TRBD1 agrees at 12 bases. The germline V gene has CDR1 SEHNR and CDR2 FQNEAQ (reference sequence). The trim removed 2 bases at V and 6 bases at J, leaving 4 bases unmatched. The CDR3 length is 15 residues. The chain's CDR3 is CASSLWGQGANGYTF. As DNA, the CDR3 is TGTGCCAGCAGCTTATGGGGACAGGGGGCAAATGGCTACACCTTC.

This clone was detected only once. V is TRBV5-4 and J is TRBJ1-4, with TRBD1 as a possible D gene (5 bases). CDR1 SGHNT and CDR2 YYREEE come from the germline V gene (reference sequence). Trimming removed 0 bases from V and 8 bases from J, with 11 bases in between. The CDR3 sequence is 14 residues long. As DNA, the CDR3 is TGTGCCAGCAGCTTGGCGGGGGGGAACGAAAAACTGTTTTTT. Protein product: CASSLAGGNEKLFF.

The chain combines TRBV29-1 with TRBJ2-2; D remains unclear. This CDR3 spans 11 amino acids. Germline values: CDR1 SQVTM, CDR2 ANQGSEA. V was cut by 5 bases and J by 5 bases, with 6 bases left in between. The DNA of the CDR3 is TGCAGCGTTCCTCTTACCGGGGAGCTGTTTTTT. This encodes CSVPLTGELFF.

The DNA for the CDR3 is TGTGCCAGCAGTGAAAGTACGGGAAGGGCCTACAATGAGCAGTTCTTC. Protein product: CASSESTGRAYNEQFF. V and J are TRBV2 and TRBJ2-1; D might be TRBD2 (5 bases). CDR1 is SNHLY, CDR2 FYNNEI, per germline. The CDR3 sequence is 16 residues long. The ends were cut back, 2 bases at V and 2 bases at J, with 13 bases in the middle.

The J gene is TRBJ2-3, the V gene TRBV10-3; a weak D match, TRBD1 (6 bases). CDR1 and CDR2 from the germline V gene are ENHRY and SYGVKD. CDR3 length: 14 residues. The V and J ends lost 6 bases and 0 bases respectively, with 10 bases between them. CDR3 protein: CAISQGQSTDTQYF. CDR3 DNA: TGTGCCATCAGCCAAGGACAGAGCACAGATACGCAGTATTTT.

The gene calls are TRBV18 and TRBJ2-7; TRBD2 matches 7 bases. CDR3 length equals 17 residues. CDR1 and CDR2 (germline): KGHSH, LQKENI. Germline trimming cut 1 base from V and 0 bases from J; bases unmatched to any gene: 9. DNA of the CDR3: TGTGCCAGCTCACCACTTTCCTTTGGGGAGGGCTCCTACGAGCAGTACTTC. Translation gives CASSPLSFGEGSYEQYF.